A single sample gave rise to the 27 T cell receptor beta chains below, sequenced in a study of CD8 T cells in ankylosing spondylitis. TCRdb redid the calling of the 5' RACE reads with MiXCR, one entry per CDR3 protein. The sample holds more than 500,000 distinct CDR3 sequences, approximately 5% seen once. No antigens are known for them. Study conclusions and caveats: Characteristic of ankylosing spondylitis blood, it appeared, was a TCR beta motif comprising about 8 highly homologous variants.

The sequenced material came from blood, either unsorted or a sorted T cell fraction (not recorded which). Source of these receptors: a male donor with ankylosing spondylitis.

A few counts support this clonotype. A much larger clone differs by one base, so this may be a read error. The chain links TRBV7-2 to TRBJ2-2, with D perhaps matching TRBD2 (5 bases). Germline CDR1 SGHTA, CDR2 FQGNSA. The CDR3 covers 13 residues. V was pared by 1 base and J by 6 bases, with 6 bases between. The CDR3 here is CASSLDGAGELFF. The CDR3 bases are TGTGCCAGCAGCTTAGACGGGGCCGGGGAGCTGTTTTTT.

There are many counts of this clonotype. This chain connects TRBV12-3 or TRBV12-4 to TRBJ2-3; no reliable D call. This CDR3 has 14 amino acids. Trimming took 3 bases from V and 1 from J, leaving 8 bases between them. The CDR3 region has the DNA TGTGCCAGCAGTTTCTCAGGACGCACAGATACGCAGTATTTT. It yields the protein CASSFSGRTDTQYF.

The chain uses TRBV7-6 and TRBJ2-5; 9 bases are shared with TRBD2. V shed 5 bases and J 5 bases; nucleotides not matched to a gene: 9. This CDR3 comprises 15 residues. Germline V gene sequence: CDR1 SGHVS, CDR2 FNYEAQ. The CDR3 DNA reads TGTGCCAGCAGCCCAGGGACTAGCTCTAGTGAGACCCAGTACTTC. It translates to CASSPGTSSSETQYF.

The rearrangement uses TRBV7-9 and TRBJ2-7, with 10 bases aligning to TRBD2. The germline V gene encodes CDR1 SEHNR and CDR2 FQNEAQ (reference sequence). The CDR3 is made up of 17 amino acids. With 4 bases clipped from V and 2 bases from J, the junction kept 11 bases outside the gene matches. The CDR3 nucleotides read TGTGCCAGCAGCTCCAACGCCGGGACTAGCGTTGCCTACGAGCAGTACTTC. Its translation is CASSSNAGTSVAYEQYF.

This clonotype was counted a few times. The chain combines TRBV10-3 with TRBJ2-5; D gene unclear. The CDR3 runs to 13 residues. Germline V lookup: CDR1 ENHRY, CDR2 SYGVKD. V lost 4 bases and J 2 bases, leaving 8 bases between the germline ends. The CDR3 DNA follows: TGTGCCATCAGTGTGGCTGGACAAGAGACCCAGTACTTC. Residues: CAISVAGQETQYF.

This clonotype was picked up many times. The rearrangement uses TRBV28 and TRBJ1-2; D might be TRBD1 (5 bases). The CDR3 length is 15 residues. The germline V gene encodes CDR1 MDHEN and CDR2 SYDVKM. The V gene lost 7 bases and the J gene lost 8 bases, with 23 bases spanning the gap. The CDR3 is CASNSPSDPQGGYTF. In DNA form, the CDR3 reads TGTGCCAGCAACTCGCCTTCGGATCCCCAGGGAGGCTACACCTTC.

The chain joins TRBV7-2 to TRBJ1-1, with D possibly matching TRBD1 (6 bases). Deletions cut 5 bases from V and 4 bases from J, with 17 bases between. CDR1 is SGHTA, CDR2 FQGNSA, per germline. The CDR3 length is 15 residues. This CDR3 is CASSTRRDMVTEAFF. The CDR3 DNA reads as TGTGCCAGCAGCACCCGGAGGGACATGGTCACTGAAGCTTTCTTT.

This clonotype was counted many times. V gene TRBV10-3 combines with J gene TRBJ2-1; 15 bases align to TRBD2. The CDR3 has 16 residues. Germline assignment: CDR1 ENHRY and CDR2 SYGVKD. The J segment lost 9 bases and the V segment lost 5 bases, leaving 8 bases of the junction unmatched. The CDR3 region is CAISSSGLAGGGEQFF. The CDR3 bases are TGTGCCATCAGTTCGTCGGGACTAGCGGGAGGTGGTGAGCAGTTCTTC.

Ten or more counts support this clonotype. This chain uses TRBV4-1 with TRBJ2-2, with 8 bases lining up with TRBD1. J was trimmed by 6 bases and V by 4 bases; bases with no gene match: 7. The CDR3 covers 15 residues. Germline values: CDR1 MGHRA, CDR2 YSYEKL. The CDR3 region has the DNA TGCGCCAGCAGCCGAGGACAGGGTGGGCCCGGGGAGCTGTTTTTT. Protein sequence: CASSRGQGGPGELFF.

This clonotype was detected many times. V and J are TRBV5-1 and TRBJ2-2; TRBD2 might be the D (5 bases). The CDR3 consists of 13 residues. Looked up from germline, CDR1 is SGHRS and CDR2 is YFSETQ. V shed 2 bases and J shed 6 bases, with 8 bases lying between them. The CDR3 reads CASSFWRAGELFF. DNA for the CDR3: TGCGCCAGCAGCTTTTGGCGGGCCGGGGAGCTGTTTTTT.

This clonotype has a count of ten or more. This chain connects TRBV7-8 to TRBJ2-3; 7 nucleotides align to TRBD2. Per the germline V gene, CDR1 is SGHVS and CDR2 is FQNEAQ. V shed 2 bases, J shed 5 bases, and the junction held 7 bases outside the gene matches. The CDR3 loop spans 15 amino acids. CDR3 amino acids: CASSLFLAALDTQYF. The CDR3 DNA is TGTGCCAGCAGCTTATTCCTAGCGGCATTAGATACGCAGTATTTT.

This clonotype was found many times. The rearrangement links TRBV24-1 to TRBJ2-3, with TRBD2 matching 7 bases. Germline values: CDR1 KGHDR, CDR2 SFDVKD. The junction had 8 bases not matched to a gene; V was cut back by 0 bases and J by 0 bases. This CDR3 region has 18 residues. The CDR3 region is CATSDLGPPGGSTDTQYF. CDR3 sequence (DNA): TGTGCCACCAGTGATTTGGGCCCCCCCGGGGGGAGCACAGATACGCAGTATTTT.

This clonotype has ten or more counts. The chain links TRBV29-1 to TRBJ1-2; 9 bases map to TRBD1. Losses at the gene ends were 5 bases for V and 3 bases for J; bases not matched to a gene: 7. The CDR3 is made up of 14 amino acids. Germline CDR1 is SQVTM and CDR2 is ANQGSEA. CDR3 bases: TGCAGCGTTCCGGACAGGGGTTGGTACTATGGCTACACCTTC. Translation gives CSVPDRGWYYGYTF. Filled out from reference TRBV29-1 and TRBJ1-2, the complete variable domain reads SAVISQKPSRDICQRGTSLTIQCQVDSQVTMMFWYRQQPGQSLTLIATANQGSEATYESGFVIDKFPISRPNLTFSTLTVSNMSPEDSSIYLCSVPDRGWYYGYTFGSGTRLTVV.

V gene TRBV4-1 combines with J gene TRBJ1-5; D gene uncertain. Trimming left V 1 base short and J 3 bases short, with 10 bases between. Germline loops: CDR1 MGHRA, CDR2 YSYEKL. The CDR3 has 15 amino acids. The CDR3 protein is CASSQAAQTNQPQHF. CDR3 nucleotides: TGCGCCAGCAGCCAAGCGGCACAAACCAATCAGCCCCAGCATTTT.

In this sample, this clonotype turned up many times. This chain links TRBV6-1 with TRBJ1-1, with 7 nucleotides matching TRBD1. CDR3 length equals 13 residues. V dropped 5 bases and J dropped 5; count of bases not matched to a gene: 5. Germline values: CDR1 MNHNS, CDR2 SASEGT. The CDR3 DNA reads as TGTGCCAGCAGTCGACAGGGAGAAACTGAAGCTTTCTTT. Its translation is CASSRQGETEAFF.

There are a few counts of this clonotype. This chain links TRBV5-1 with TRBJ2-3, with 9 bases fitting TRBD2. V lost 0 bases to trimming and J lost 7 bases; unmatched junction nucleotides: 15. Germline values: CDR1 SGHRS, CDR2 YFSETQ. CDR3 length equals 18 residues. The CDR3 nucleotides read TGCGCCAGCAGCTTGGATCCGCGGGGGGGCGCTACACCAAATACGCAGTATTTT. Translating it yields CASSLDPRGGATPNTQYF.

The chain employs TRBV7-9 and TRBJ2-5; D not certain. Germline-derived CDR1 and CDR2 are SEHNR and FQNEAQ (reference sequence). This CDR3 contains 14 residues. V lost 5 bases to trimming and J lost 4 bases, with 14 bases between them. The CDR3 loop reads CASSLPGRLETQYF. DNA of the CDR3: TGTGCCAGCAGCCTTCCCGGACGTTTAGAGACCCAGTACTTC.

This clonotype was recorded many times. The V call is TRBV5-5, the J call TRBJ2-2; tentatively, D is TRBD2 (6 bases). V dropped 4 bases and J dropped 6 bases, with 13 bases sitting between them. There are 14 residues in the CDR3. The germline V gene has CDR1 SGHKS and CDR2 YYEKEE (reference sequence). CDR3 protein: CASSLARVPGELFF. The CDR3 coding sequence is TGTGCCAGCAGCCTAGCGCGGGTTCCCGGGGAGCTGTTTTTT.

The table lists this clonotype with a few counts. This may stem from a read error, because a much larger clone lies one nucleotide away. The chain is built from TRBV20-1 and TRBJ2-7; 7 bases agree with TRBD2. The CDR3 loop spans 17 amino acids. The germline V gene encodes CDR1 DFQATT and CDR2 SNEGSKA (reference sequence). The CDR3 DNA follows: TGCTGTGCTAGAGATTACACCTCCTTCCGGGACTACTACGAGCAGTACTTC. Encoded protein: CCARDYTSFRDYYEQYF.

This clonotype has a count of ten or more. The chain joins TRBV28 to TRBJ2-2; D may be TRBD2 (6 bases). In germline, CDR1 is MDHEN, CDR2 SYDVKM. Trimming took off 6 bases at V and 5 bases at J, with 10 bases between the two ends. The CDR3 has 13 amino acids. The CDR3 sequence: CASRTSGTGELFF. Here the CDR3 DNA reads TGTGCCAGCAGGACTAGTGGTACCGGGGAGCTGTTTTTT.

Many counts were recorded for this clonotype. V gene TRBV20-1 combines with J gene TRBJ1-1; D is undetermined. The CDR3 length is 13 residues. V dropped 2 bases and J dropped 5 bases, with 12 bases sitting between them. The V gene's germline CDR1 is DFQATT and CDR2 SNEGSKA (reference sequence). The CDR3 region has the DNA TGCAGTGCTAGACGGGGTGGGTCGACTGAAGCTTTCTTT. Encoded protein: CSARRGGSTEAFF.

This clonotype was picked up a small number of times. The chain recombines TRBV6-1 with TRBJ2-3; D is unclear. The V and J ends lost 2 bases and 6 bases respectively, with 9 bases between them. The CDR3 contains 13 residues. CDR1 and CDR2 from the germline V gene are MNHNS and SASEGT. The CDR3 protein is CASSELGWDTQYF. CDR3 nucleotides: TGTGCCAGCAGTGAACTCGGATGGGATACGCAGTATTTT.

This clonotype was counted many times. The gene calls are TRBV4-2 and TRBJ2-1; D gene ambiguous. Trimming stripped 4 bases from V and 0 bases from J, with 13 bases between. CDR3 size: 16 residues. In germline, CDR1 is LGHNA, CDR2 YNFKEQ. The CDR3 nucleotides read TGTGCCAGCAGCCGCGCTCAGGCGATCTCCTACAATGAGCAGTTCTTC. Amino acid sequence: CASSRAQAISYNEQFF.

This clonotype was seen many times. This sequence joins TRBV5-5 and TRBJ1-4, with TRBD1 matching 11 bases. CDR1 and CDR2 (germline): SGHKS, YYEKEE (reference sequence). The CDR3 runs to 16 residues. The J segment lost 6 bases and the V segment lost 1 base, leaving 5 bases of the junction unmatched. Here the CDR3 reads CASSLSRDRGYEKLFF. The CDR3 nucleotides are TGTGCCAGCAGCTTGTCGCGGGACAGGGGGTATGAAAAACTGTTTTTT.

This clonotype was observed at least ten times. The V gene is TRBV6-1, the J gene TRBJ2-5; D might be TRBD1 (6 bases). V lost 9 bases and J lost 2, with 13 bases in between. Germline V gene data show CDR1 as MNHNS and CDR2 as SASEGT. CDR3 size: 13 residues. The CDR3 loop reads CARFDRKQETQYF. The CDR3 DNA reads TGTGCCAGGTTCGACAGGAAACAAGAGACCCAGTACTTC.

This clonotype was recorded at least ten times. The CDR3 region is CASSFFGTQYF. CDR3 coding DNA: TGTGCCAGCAGTTTTTTTGGTACGCAGTATTTT. The V call is TRBV12-3 or TRBV12-4, the J call TRBJ2-3, with D unclear. V was cut by 3 bases and J by 8 bases, with 6 bases left in between. CDR3 length equals 11 residues.

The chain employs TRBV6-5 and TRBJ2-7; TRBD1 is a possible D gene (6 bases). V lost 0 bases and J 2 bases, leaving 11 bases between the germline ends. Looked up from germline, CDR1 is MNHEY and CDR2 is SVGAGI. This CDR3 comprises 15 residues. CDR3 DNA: TGTGCCAGCAGTTACTCCAACAGGGACCCCTACGAGCAGTACTTC. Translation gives CASSYSNRDPYEQYF.